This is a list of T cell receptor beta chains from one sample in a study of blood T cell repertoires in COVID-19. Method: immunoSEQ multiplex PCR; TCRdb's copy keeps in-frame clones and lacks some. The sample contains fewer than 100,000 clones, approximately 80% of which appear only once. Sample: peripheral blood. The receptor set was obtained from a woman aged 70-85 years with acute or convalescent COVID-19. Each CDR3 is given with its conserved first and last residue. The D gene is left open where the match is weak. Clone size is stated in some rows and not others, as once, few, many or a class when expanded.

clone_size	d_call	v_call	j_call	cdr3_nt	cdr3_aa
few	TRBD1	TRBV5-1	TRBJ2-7	TGCGCCAGCAGCTTGCTCGGGACAGCCTCCTACGAGCAGTACTTC	CASSLLGTASYEQYF
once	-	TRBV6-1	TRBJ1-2	TGTGCCAGCAGTGAAGATTCCGTTCTTTATGGCTACACCTTC	CASSEDSVLYGYTF
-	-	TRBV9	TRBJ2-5	TGTGCCAGCAGCGGACTAGGAGTAGGATCTGAGACCCAGTACTTC	CASSGLGVGSETQYF
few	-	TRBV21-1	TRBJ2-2	TGTGCCAGATCTGGAAAGGGGGCCGGCACCGGGGAGCTGTTTTTT	CARSGKGAGTGELFF
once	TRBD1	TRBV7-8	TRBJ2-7	TGTGCCAGCAGCTCACAGGGGTTAAGGGGATCCTACGAGCAGTACTTC	CASSSQGLRGSYEQYF
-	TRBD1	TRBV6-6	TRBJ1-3	TGTGCCAGCAGTATGCAGGGGGCTGGAAACACCATATATTTT	CASSMQGAGNTIYF
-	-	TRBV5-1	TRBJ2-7	TGCGCCAGCAGCTTGAGACCTGATGGACTATCCTACGAGCAGTACTTC	CASSLRPDGLSYEQYF
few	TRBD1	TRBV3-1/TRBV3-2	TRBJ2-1	TGTGCCAGCAGCGACAGGGACCCCTACAATGAGCAGTTCTTC	CASSDRDPYNEQFF
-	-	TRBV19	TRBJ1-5	TGTGCCAGTACGAGGCCGAATCAGCCCCAGCATTTT	CASTRPNQPQHF
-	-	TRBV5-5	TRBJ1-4	TGTGCCAGCAGTCGCCGGGGGGATAATGAAAAACTGTTTTTT	CASSRRGDNEKLFF
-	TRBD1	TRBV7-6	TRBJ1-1	TGTGCCAGCAGCCGGGGACAGGGTATAATGAACACTGAAGCTTTCTTT	CASSRGQGIMNTEAFF
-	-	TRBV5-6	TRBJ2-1	TGTGCCAGCAGCCCCGAGGCGTTTGGTGAGCAGTTCTTC	CASSPEAFGEQFF
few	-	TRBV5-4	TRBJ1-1	TGTGCCAGCAGCCGAGTAGAAGTTGGCACTGAAGCTTTCTTT	CASSRVEVGTEAFF
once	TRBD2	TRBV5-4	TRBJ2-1	TGTGCCAGCAGCTTGGGACTAGCCCTGGTCAATGAGCAGTTCTTC	CASSLGLALVNEQFF
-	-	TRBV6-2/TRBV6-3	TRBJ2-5	TGTGCCAGCAGCCAAGACTACAACCCGGGTCCGGCGGGTGGGACCCAGTACTTC	CASSQDYNPGPAGGTQYF
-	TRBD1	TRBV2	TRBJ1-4	TGTGCCAGCAGCCTCCAGGGGGGTACTAATGAAAAACTGTTTTTT	CASSLQGGTNEKLFF
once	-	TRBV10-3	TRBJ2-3	TGTGCCATCAGCGTCAATGTGATGAGCGGGCTTAGCACAGATACGCAGTATTTT	CAISVNVMSGLSTDTQYF
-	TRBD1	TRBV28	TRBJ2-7	TGTGCCAGCAGTTCCTTGACAGGGTGGTACTTC	CASSSLTGWYF
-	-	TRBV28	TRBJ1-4	TGTGCCAGCAGTTTCAGGACTTATCATGAAAAACTGTTTTTT	CASSFRTYHEKLFF
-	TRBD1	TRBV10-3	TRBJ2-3	TGTGCCATCAGTGAGTCGTACAGGGGGCGACTAGCTCCGAGTGGGGATACGCAGTATTTT	CAISESYRGRLAPSGDTQYF
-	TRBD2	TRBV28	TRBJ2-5	TGTGCCAGCAGTTTGCGGCTAGCGGGAGTCGGGACCCAGTACTTC	CASSLRLAGVGTQYF
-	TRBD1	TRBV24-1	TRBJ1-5	TGTGCCACCAGTGGACAGGGAGGAGGCAATCAGCCCCAGCATTTT	CATSGQGGGNQPQHF
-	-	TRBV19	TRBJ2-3	TGTGCCAGTAGTATACAGGGGACAGATACGCAGTATTTT	CASSIQGTDTQYF
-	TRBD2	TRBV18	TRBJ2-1	TGTGCCAGCTCACCACGGACTAGCCATAGCTCCTACAATGAGCAGTTCTTC	CASSPRTSHSSYNEQFF
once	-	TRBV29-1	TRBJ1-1	TGCAGCGCCGCGGTCGGGATTGCAGCTTTCTTT	CSAAVGIAAFF
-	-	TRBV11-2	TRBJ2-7	TGTGCCAGCAGCCTCTGGACGGGGAGCTCCTACGAGCAGTACTTC	CASSLWTGSSYEQYF